The rows below give T cell receptor beta chains drawn from one sample of a study of blood T cell repertoires in COVID-19. Measured with immunoSEQ multiplex PCR; TCRdb has only the in-frame clones, and not every one. The data contain around 450,000 clones, around 90% of them singletons. Specimen: PBMCs or T cells enriched from blood (not recorded which). Receptors were obtained from a woman between 18 and 29 years old with acute COVID-19. CDR3s include the opening cysteine and the closing phenylalanine or tryptophan. Fields, in order: D gene, clone size, J gene, V gene, CDR3 DNA, CDR3 protein. The D gene is left open where the match is weak. Not every row has a clone size; where given, it reads once, few, many or a size class.

>NA|once|TRBJ1-1|TRBV5-4
TGTGCCAGCAGCCGACGACAGCCACAGAACACTGAAGCTTTCTTT
CASSRRQPQNTEAFF
>NA|NA|TRBJ1-3|TRBV7-6
TGTGCCAGCAGCCCCCGGGGTCGGGGTAGAAACACCATATATTTT
CASSPRGRGRNTIYF
>TRBD1|NA|TRBJ2-5|TRBV5-5
TGTGCCAGCAGCTTTAAGGACAGGGGGTACCAAGAGACCCAGTACTTC
CASSFKDRGYQETQYF
>TRBD1|NA|TRBJ1-4|TRBV5-5
TGTGCCAGCAGCCACGGACAGGCTTTTAATGAAAAACTGTTTTTT
CASSHGQAFNEKLFF
>NA|NA|TRBJ1-5|TRBV19
TGTGCCAGTAGTATCGCGGGGGTGTATAGCAATCAGCCCCAGCATTTT
CASSIAGVYSNQPQHF
>TRBD1|NA|TRBJ1-2|TRBV4-1
TGCGCCAGCAGCCAAGATCCAGGGACAGGGGGCATCTATGGCTACACCTTC
CASSQDPGTGGIYGYTF
>NA|NA|TRBJ1-1|TRBV11-2
TGTGCCAGCAGCTTAGACGGTTCCACTGAAGCTTTCTTT
CASSLDGSTEAFF
>NA|NA|TRBJ1-6|TRBV4-3
TGCGCCAGCAGCCAAAGTACGGGTCCGTCACCCCTCCACTTT
CASSQSTGPSPLHF
>TRBD1|NA|TRBJ1-4|TRBV27
TGTGCCAGCAGTTTAGGGACAGCATCTAATGAAAAACTGTTTTTT
CASSLGTASNEKLFF
>TRBD1|NA|TRBJ2-1|TRBV29-1
TGCAGCGTTACAGGGGTTGAGGAGCAGTTCTTC
CSVTGVEEQFF
>TRBD1|NA|TRBJ2-7|TRBV5-4
TGTGCCAGCAGCTTGGTGGGACAGGTCAGAAACGAGCAGTACTTC
CASSLVGQVRNEQYF
>TRBD1|NA|TRBJ1-4|TRBV5-5
TGTGCCAGCAGAGCCGATATCGCAGGGGGGAATGAAAAACTGTTTTTT
CASRADIAGGNEKLFF
>NA|NA|TRBJ1-6|TRBV7-8
TGTGCCAGCAGCTTAGAGTTTTGGACAGAAAATTCACCCCTCCACTTT
CASSLEFWTENSPLHF
>NA|NA|TRBJ1-1|TRBV4-1
TGCGCCAGCAGCCAAGAGGTGGTGGGGCGCCTGGGTGATATGAACACTGAAGCTTTCTTT
CASSQEVVGRLGDMNTEAFF
>NA|NA|TRBJ2-7|TRBV6-1
TGTGCCAGCAGTGAATACGGCGGAACCTACGAGCAGTACTTC
CASSEYGGTYEQYF
>NA|few|TRBJ1-2|TRBV7-2
TGTGCCAGCAGCTTGGACAGCTCTAACTATGGCTACACCTTC
CASSLDSSNYGYTF
>NA|NA|TRBJ2-2|TRBV10-3
TGTGCCATCAGTGAGGAGGTACAGAACACCGGGGAGCTGTTTTTT
CAISEEVQNTGELFF
>TRBD1|NA|TRBJ2-7|TRBV7-8
TGTGCCAGCAGCCCGGACAGGGGCACTTCCTACGAGCAGTACTTC
CASSPDRGTSYEQYF
>TRBD1|NA|TRBJ2-3|TRBV19
TGTGCCAGTAGTCCAAGGACAGGAGCACAGGTAACACAGTATTTT
CASSPRTGAQVTQYF
>NA|NA|TRBJ1-1|TRBV6-1
TGTGCCAGCAGTGATGCACACCTGAACACTGAAGCTTTCTTT
CASSDAHLNTEAFF
>NA|NA|TRBJ2-7|TRBV9
TGTGCCAGCAGCGCTTCAGGGTACTACGAGCAGTACTTC
CASSASGYYEQYF
>NA|NA|TRBJ1-5|TRBV19
TGTGCCAGTAGTAGTTACTCAGCGGGGCAGGATCAGCCCCAGCATTTT
CASSSYSAGQDQPQHF
>TRBD1|few|TRBJ1-6|TRBV11-2
TGTGCCAGCAGCTCCGTCGGGACAGGGAATTCACCCCTCCACTTT
CASSSVGTGNSPLHF
>TRBD1|NA|TRBJ2-1|TRBV5-5
TGTGCCAGCAGCTTGGCCCCGACAGGGGTAAAGAATGAGCAGTTCTTC
CASSLAPTGVKNEQFF
>TRBD2|few|TRBJ2-7|TRBV9
TGTGCCAGCAGCGTCGGGACTAGCGGCTACGAGCAGTACTTC
CASSVGTSGYEQYF
>TRBD1|NA|TRBJ1-4|TRBV10-1
TGCGCCAGCAGTGCGGGACAGCTTAATGAAAAACTGTTTTTT
CASSAGQLNEKLFF
>TRBD1|NA|TRBJ2-2|TRBV6-4
TGTGCCAGCAGTGGCGACAGGGGGGAATCCGGGGAGCTGTTTTTT
CASSGDRGESGELFF
>NA|NA|TRBJ2-5|TRBV7-9
TGTGCCAGCAGCAAGTTTTCGGGCAGGGAAGAGACCCAGTACTTC
CASSKFSGREETQYF
>TRBD1|NA|TRBJ2-1|TRBV7-9
TGTGCCCAGGGGGCTAGCCTATTCGATGAGCAGTTCTTC
CAQGASLFDEQFF
>NA|NA|TRBJ1-3|TRBV7-6
TGTGCCAGCACCCTATCCTCAGGGGTCTCTGGAAACACCATATATTTT
CASTLSSGVSGNTIYF
>NA|NA|TRBJ1-1|TRBV9
TGTGCCAGCAGCTCTACAGGGGAAGCTTTCTTT
CASSSTGEAFF
>NA|NA|TRBJ2-7|TRBV24-1
TGTGCCACCAGTAAACAGGGAACCTACGAGCAGTACTTC
CATSKQGTYEQYF
>TRBD1|NA|TRBJ2-4|TRBV28
TGTGCCAGCAGCCCGGGACAGGGGACGGTTCAGTACTTC
CASSPGQGTVQYF
>NA|NA|TRBJ1-1|TRBV28
TGTGCCAGCAGTTTATTCCAATGGGGACAAGGAGCTTTCTTT
CASSLFQWGQGAFF
>NA|NA|TRBJ2-3|TRBV2
TGTGCCAGCAGTGAGGCAGGGCGGGGAGATACGCAGTATTTT
CASSEAGRGDTQYF
>TRBD1|NA|TRBJ1-4|TRBV7-8
TGTGCCAGCAGCCTAAGGGGGCCGGCCGAAAAACTGTTTTTT
CASSLRGPAEKLFF
>TRBD1|once|TRBJ1-1|TRBV12-5
TGTGCTAGTGGCCGTGACAGGGAAGGGGCTTTCTTT
CASGRDREGAFF
>NA|NA|TRBJ2-2|TRBV2
TGTGCCAGCATTAGTCGGGTTACCGGGGAGCTGTTTTTT
CASISRVTGELFF
>NA|NA|TRBJ1-4|TRBV4-3
TGCGCCAGCAGCCAAGGGAGAGTCGGGGGAAAACTGTTTTTT
CASSQGRVGGKLFF
>TRBD1|NA|TRBJ1-5|TRBV27
TGTGCCAGCAGTTTTCGACAGGGGAATCAGCCCCAGCATTTT
CASSFRQGNQPQHF